This TCR beta chain derives from a study of T cell repertoires in cytomegalovirus infection. Whole-study context: Signatures in public TCR beta sequences pointed to both CMV infection and matching HLA type.

To note about this clonotype: Its cognate antigen is unknown. The junction shows a germline mismatch at one end, possibly a read error.

Notes on the study in general: It was HLA-C-restricted CMV-specific TCR beta clonotypes that dominated the response ex vivo. Based on cumulative public TCR beta family frequency, carriers of CMV plus the relevant HLA were identified.

TCRdb ran MiXCR on the reads and lists one entry per CDR3 protein. Altogether approximately 550,000 distinct CDR3 sequences are present, 16% being singletons, with the ten largest covering 20% to 30%. This receptor was identified in a human donor in good health (CMV status not recorded). Some clones in this sample may be carry-over from other donors' samples. The sequencing input was CD8+ T cells from PBMCs.

The CDR3 sequence: CSASRRGGFQETKYF. CDR3 DNA sequence: TGCAGTGCTAGTCGTCGCGGGGGCTTCCAAGAGACCAAGTACTTC. V is TRBV20-1 and J is TRBJ2-5; a weak D match, TRBD2 (7 bases). The CDR3 covers 15 residues. Per the germline V gene, CDR1 is DFQATT and CDR2 is SNEGSKA (reference sequence).